These T cell receptor beta chains were read from a single sample in a study of PD-1 blockade in classical Hodgkin lymphoma. Profiling relied on immunoSEQ multiplex PCR, and the TCRdb table lists in-frame clones only, not all of them. This table has tens of thousands of clones, 80% to 90% appearing once. The starting material was peripheral blood mononuclear cells (PBMCs), obtained at baseline. The receptors here all came from a human donor with classical Hodgkin lymphoma. The CDR3 runs from the conserved cysteine through the conserved F or W. Each record gives: V gene, J gene, clone size, D gene, CDR3 DNA, CDR3 protein. D genes are given only for firm matches. A clone size is listed for some rows: how often the clone was seen (once, few, many), or a class if it is expanded.

TRBV5-4	TRBJ1-2	.	.	TGTGCCAGCAGCATAACCGAGGGACTTACTAACTATGGCTACACCTTC	CASSITEGLTNYGYTF
TRBV4-2	TRBJ2-7	once	TRBD1	TGTGCCAGCAGCCTTCACTCGTCCGACAGGGGGTCCTACGAGCAGTACTTC	CASSLHSSDRGSYEQYF
TRBV5-1	TRBJ1-2	.	.	TGCGCCAGCAGCTTGTCGGTCGCAGGCTATGGCTACACCTTC	CASSLSVAGYGYTF
TRBV5-1	TRBJ1-2	few	.	TGCGCCAGCAGCTTGGTGGAGGGCCGCTATGGCTACACCTTC	CASSLVEGRYGYTF
TRBV6-1	TRBJ1-1	.	.	TGTGCCAGCAACTCACAGGCGAGTTATGGTGAAGCTTTCTTT	CASNSQASYGEAFF
TRBV27	TRBJ2-3	once	.	TGTGCCAGCAGTTTAGTGGCAGGGACAGATACGCAGTATTTT	CASSLVAGTDTQYF
TRBV1	TRBJ1-2	.	.	TGCACCACCACTATTTATGGCTACACCTTC	CTTTIYGYTF
TRBV6-5	TRBJ2-5	.	TRBD2	TGTGCCAGCAATAGCGGGTTGGGGACCCAGTACTTC	CASNSGLGTQYF
TRBV7-7	TRBJ2-2	.	.	TGTGCTAGCAGCTCCGTCCCGGGACCTAACACCGGGGAGCTGTTTTTT	CASSSVPGPNTGELFF
TRBV5-5	TRBJ2-4	.	.	TGTGCCAGCAGCTTGAACTTCTGGGGCAAAAACATTCAGTACTTC	CASSLNFWGKNIQYF
TRBV6-6	TRBJ1-1	few	.	TGTGCCAGCAGTTACTTTCAGGTTGAAGCTTTCTTT	CASSYFQVEAFF
TRBV29-1	TRBJ1-1	.	.	TGCAGCGTGTCACAGGTGAACACTGAAGCTTTCTTT	CSVSQVNTEAFF
TRBV27	TRBJ2-7	.	.	TGTGCCAGCAGTTTGGGCCCCAGGTACGAGCAGTACTTC	CASSLGPRYEQYF
TRBV5-5	TRBJ2-7	.	TRBD1	TGTGCCAGCAGCGGGGGACAGGGGATTACCTACGAGCAGTACTTC	CASSGGQGITYEQYF
TRBV5-1	TRBJ2-7	.	.	TGCGCCAGCAGCGACACCGGGTCCTACGAGCAGTACTTC	CASSDTGSYEQYF
TRBV27	TRBJ2-5	.	.	TGTGCCAGCGGACTACGCCCCGGAGAGACCCAGTACTTC	CASGLRPGETQYF
TRBV14	TRBJ2-2	few	.	TGTGCCAGCAGCCGGGGGGTAGTCACCGGGGAGCTGTTTTTT	CASSRGVVTGELFF
TRBV30	TRBJ1-1	.	.	TGTGCCTGGAGCCAAAAGACAGGTTGGGGGTCGAGAGCTTTCTTT	CAWSQKTGWGSRAFF